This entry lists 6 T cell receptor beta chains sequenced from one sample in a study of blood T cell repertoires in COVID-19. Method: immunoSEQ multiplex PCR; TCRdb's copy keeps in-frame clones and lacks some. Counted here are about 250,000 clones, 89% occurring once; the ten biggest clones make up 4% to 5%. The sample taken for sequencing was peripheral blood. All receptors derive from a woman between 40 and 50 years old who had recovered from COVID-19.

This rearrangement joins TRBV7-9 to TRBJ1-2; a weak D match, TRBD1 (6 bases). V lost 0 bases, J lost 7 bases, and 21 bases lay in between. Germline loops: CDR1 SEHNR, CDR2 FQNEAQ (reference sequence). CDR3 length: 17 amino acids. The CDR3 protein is CASSLATGPRGPLGYTF. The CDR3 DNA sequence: TGTGCCAGCAGCTTAGCGACCGGGCCCAGGGGACCCCTTGGCTACACCTTC.

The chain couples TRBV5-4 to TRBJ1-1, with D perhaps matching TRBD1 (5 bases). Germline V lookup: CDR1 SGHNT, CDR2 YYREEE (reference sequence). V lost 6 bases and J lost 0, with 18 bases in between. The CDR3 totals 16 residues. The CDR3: CASTLGTGLMNTEAFF. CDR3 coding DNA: TGTGCCAGCACCCTTGGAACAGGCCTAATGAACACTGAAGCTTTCTTT.

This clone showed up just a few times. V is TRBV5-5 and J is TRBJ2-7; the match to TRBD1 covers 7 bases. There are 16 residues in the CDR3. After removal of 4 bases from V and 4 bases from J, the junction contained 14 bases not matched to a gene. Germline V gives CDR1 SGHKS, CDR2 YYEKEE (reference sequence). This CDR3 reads CASSQGDRAESYEQYF. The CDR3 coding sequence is TGTGCCAGCAGCCAAGGAGACAGGGCGGAATCGTACGAGCAGTACTTC.

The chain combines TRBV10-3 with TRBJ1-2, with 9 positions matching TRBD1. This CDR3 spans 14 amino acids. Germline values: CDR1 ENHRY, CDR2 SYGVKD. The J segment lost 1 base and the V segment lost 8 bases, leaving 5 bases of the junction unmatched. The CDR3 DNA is TGTGCCATCGCATGGGACAGGGATAACTATGGCTACACCTTC. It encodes CAIAWDRDNYGYTF.

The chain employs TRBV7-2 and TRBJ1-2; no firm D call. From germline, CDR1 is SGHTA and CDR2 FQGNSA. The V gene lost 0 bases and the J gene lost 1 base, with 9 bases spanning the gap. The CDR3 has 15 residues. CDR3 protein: CASSLAAGSNYGYTF. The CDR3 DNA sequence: TGTGCCAGCAGCTTAGCGGCAGGAAGTAACTATGGCTACACCTTC.

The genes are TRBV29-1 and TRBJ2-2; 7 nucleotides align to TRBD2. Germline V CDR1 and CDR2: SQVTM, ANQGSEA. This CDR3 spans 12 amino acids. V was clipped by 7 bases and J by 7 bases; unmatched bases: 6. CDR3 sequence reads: CSGGIAGGELFF. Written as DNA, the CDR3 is TGCAGCGGTGGGATAGCGGGCGGGGAGCTGTTTTTT.